This TCR beta chain comes out of a study of shared clonotypes between healthy human individuals. CDR3 length: 11 residues. The germline V gene encodes CDR1 MNHNS and CDR2 SASEGT. With 7 bases removed from V and 2 bases from J, the gap between germline ends came to 5 bases. The table came from immunoSEQ multiplex PCR; TCRdb's copy has only in-frame clones and leaves some out. The data hold some 2,000,000 clones, with 90% to 97% observed a single time. Concerning this clone: Its antigen is currently unknown.

Overall study results and limits: The study found about 5% of naive CD4 clonotypes shared across four donors.

Study donors comprised healthy, HIV-negative adults devoid of recent acute infection or vaccination. Sequencing was carried out using naive CD4+ T cells sorted from blood. Subset of the sample: CD45RA+ positively selected. The receptor was derived from a man younger than 35 in good health. V gene TRBV6-1 combines with J gene TRBJ2-5; no reliable D call. Written as DNA, the CDR3 is TGTGCCAGCAACGCGCAAGAGACCCAGTACTTC. Translated, it gives CASNAQETQYF.